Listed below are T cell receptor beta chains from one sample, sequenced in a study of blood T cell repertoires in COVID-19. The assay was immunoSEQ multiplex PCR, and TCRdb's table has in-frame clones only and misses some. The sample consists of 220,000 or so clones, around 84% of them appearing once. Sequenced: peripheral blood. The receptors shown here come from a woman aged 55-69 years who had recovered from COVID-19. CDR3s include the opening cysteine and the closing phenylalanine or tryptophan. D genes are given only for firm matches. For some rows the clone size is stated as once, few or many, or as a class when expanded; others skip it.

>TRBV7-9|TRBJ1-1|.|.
CASSLDSRYSNTEAFF
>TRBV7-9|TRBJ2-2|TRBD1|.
CASSPDRTGELFF
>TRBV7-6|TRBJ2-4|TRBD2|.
CASSPGLAGYANIQYF
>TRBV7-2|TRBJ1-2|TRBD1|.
CASSSRDRGYGYTF
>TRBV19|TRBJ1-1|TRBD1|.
CASTVTGVNTEAFF
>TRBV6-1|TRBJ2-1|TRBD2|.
CASSEVRTSGYNEQFF
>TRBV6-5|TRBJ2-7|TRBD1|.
CASSRQGDSYEQYF
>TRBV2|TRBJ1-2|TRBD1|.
CASSSYGGGGESYGYTF
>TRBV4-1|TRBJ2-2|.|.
CASSQSANTGELFF
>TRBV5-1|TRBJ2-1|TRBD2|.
CASSFSGGAGDEQFF
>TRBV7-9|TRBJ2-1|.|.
CASSQASRNEQFF
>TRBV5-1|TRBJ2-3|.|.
CASSLGTPTDTQYF
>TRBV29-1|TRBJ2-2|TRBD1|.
CSGQGYGELFF
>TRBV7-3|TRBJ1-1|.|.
CASSLGGANTEAFF
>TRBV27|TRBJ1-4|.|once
CASQRRQSTNEKLFF
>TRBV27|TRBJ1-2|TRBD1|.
CASRPQGAGGYTF
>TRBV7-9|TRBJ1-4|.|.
CASSFGGANEKLFF
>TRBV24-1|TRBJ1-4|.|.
CATSFGVSNEKLFF
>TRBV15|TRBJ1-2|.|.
CATSRWTGIYGYTF
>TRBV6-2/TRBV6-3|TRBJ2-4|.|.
CASSYFTGKGTKNIQYF
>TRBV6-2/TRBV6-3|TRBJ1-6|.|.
CASSPRPKSSYNSPLHF
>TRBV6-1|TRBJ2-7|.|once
CASSPGHLYEQYF
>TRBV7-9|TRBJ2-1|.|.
CASSLIGGSQLSSYNEQFF
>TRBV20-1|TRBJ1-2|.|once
CSASSSGVGYGYTF
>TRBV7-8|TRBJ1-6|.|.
CASSLSGGNSPLHF
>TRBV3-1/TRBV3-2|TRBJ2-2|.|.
CASSQASPKNTGELFF
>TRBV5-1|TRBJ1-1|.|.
CASSFSGVGEAFF
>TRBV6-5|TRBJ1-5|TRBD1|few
CASTTRQGDQPQHF
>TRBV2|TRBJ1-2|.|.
CASSAGQPSYGYTF
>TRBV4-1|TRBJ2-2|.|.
CASSSGDFNTGELFF
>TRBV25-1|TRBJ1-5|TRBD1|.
CASSELGDRGGSNQPQHF
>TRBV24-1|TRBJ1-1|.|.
CATSGTTNTEAFF
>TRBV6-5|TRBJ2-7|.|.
CASSYSGGKSYEQYF
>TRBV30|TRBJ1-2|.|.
CAWSRVGGDGYTF
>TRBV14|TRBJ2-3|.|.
CASRFAAADTQYF
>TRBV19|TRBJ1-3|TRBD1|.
CASTDRGGGNTIYF
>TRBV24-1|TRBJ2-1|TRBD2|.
CTHQEWTSGHNEQFF
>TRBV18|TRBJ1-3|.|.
CASSPRDNSGNTIYF
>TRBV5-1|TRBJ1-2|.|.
CASSLETPNYGYTF
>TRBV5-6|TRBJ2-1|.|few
CASSTGTLRTYNEQFF
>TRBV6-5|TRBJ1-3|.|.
CASRRDPGNTIYF
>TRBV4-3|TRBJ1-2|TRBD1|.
CASSPGQGFRNGYTF
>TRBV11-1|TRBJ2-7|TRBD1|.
CASSFTAGGYEQYF
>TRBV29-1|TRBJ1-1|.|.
CSVEDGGAGTEAFF
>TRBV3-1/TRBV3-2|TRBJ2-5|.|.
CASSQPGETQYF
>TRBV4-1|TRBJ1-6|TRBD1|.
CASSHMDRVESNSPLHF
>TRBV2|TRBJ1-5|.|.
CASASLRASSQPQHF
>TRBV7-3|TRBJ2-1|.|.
CASSSAVYNEQFF
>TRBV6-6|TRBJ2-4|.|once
CASSYDRAKNIQYF
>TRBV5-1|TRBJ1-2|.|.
CASSLFTAYGYTF
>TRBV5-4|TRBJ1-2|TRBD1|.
CASSAELTGGGGYTF
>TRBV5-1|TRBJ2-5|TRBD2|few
CASSFGHGLAGKQETQYF
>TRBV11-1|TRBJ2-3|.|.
CASSSWADPTDTQYF